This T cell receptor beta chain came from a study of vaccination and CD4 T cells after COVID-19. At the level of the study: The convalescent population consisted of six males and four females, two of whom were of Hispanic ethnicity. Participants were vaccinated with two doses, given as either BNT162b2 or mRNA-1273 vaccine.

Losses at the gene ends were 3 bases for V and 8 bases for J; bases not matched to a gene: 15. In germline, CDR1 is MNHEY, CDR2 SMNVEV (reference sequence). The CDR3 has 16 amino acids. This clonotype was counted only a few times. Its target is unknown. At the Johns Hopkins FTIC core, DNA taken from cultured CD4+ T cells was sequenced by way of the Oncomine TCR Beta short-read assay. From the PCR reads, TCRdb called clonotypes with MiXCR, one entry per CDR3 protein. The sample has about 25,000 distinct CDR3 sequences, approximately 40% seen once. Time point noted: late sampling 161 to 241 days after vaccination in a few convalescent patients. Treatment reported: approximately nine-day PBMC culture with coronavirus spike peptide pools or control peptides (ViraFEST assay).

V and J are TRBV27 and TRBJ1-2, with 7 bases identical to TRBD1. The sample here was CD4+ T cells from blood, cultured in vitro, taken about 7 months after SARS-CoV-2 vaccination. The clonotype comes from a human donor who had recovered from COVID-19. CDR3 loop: CASSFGTARALWGYTF. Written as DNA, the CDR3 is TGTGCCAGCAGTTTTGGGACAGCTCGGGCCTTATGGGGCTACACCTTC.